This passage covers 13 T cell receptor beta chains from one sample sequenced in a study of shared clonotypes between healthy human individuals. This table comes from immunoSEQ multiplex PCR, and its TCRdb copy is limited to in-frame clones, with some not included. The sample gives about 2,500,000 clones, roughly nine tenths of which show up once; under 0.15% is in the top ten. The specimen sequenced was naive CD4+ T cells sorted from blood. Subset given: CD45RA+ positively selected. These receptor sequences come from a man aged 18 to 29 in good health.

The chain combines TRBV5-6 with TRBJ2-7; no definite D call. Germline V lookup: CDR1 SGHDT, CDR2 YYEEEE. V was shortened by 1 base and J by 9 bases, with 11 bases between the two germline ends. The CDR3 is 12 amino acids. CDR3 DNA: TGTGCCAGCAGCTTGTTGAGTAGTAGGCAGTACTTC. This translates into CASSLLSSRQYF.

A single count supports this clone. The V and J genes are TRBV7-9 and TRBJ2-7; D is unclear. Germline lookup yields CDR1 SEHNR and CDR2 FQNEAQ (reference sequence). V lost 2 bases and J lost 5, with 13 bases in between. The CDR3 extends over 14 amino acids. In DNA form, the CDR3 reads TGTGCCAGCAGCTTAAGTGGTAGCTGGGACGAGCAGTACTTC. Its translation is CASSLSGSWDEQYF.

The chain has TRBV6-5 and TRBJ1-5, with TRBD1 matching over 7 bases. V lost 6 bases to trimming and J lost 4 bases; unmatched junction nucleotides: 3. Per the germline V gene, CDR1 is MNHEY and CDR2 is SVGAGI. This CDR3 has 13 amino acids. The CDR3 DNA sequence: TGTGCCAGCAGCAGGGGGAGAAATCAGCCCCAGCATTTT. It codes for CASSRGRNQPQHF.

The V gene is TRBV25-1, the J gene TRBJ2-3, with D maybe TRBD2 (6 bases). The CDR3 is 15 amino acids. V lost 2 bases to trimming and J lost 6 bases, with 15 bases between them. Germline V gives CDR1 MGHDK, CDR2 SYGVNS. CDR3 loop: CASSEPGVRADTQYF. CDR3 nucleotides: TGTGCCAGCAGTGAACCGGGGGTGCGAGCGGATACGCAGTATTTT.

The chain has TRBV19 and TRBJ1-1, with unresolved D. The CDR3 totals 16 residues. Germline V CDR1 and CDR2: LNHDA, SQIVND (reference sequence). Trimming removed 5 bases from V and 2 bases from J, with 18 bases in between. The CDR3 DNA reads as TGTGCCAGTAGTCGTGGAATAACCGTGACCAACACTGAAGCTTTCTTT. Its translation is CASSRGITVTNTEAFF.

The V call is TRBV5-1, the J call TRBJ2-1; D may be TRBD2 (6 bases). Trimming left V 1 base short and J 5 bases short, with 13 bases between. CDR1 is SGHRS and CDR2 is YFSETQ in the germline V gene. This CDR3 has 15 amino acids. The CDR3 is CASSLHSGLNNEQFF. The DNA of the CDR3 is TGCGCCAGCAGCTTGCATAGCGGACTAAACAATGAGCAGTTCTTC.

The CDR3 region has the DNA TGCGCCAGCGGGGCAGGGCCGTACTACGAGCAGTACTTC. Its translation is CASGAGPYYEQYF. The chain joins TRBV5-1 to TRBJ2-7; tentatively, D is TRBD1 (5 bases). V lost 7 bases and J 3 bases, leaving 14 bases between the germline ends. Germline V CDR1 and CDR2: SGHRS, YFSETQ. This CDR3 contains 13 residues.

CDR3 coding DNA: TGTGCCAGTAGTTCCCAACAGGGTAATCAGCCCCAGCATTTT. Translating it yields CASSSQQGNQPQHF. The J gene is TRBJ1-5, the V gene TRBV19; tentatively, D is TRBD1 (6 bases). The CDR3 is made up of 14 amino acids. V was clipped by 5 bases and J by 4 bases, with 12 bases between them. Germline loops: CDR1 LNHDA, CDR2 SQIVND (reference sequence).

This sequence joins TRBV12-5 and TRBJ2-2, with TRBD2 identical over 12 bases. V was pared by 3 bases and J by 5 bases, with 7 bases of the junction left unmatched. In germline, CDR1 is LGHNT, CDR2 FRNRAP. This CDR3 has 17 residues. CDR3 loop: CASGLVTSGGRTGELFF. In nucleotides, the CDR3 is TGTGCTAGTGGTTTAGTGACTAGCGGGGGCAGAACCGGGGAGCTGTTTTTT.

The chain carries TRBV14 and TRBJ1-4; 9 positions match TRBD1. The V gene's germline CDR1 is SGHDN and CDR2 FVKESK. CDR3 length equals 16 residues. V lost 0 bases and J lost 6; bases outside the gene matches: 5. The DNA of the CDR3 is TGTGCCAGCAGCCAAGATCGCTGGACAGGGGATGAAAAACTGTTTTTT. Translation gives CASSQDRWTGDEKLFF. The full variable domain, in which reference TRBV14 and TRBJ1-4 provide the parts outside the CDR3, is EAGVTQFPSHSVIEKGQTVTLRCDPISGHDNLYWYRRVMGKEIKFLLHFVKESKQDESGMPNNRFLAERTGGTYSTLKVQPAELEDSGVYFCASSQDRWTGDEKLFFGSGTQLSVL.

The rearrangement links TRBV10-3 to TRBJ2-2, with 7 bases identical to TRBD2. Germline CDR1 is ENHRY and CDR2 is SYGVKD. The CDR3 is made up of 13 amino acids. V was pared by 7 bases and J by 5 bases, with 4 bases of the junction left unmatched. The CDR3 region has the DNA TGTGCCATCAACAACGGGGGGACCGGGGAGCTGTTTTTT. Translating it yields CAINNGGTGELFF.

This chain uses TRBV6-5 with TRBJ2-3, with 12 bases that match TRBD2. After removal of 7 bases from V and 10 bases from J, the junction contained 12 bases not matched to a gene. Germline lookup yields CDR1 MNHEY and CDR2 SVGAGI. The CDR3 loop spans 15 amino acids. CDR3 sequence (DNA): TGTGCCAGCACTCAAAGTCTAGCGGGGGGGCAAGCGCAGTATTTT. It specifies CASTQSLAGGQAQYF.

The V gene is TRBV20-1, the J gene TRBJ2-7; no definite D call. The germline gives CDR1 DFQATT, CDR2 SNEGSKA (reference sequence). The CDR3 has 11 residues. Trimming left V 5 bases short and J 3 bases short, with 8 bases between. This CDR3 is CSAGKDYEQYF. The CDR3, as DNA: TGCAGTGCTGGAAAGGACTACGAGCAGTACTTC.